The clone carrying this T cell receptor (beta chain) has a count of ten or more. This sample is drawn from a study of read filtering for tumor transcriptome and immune sequencing. The wider study: Revised staging placed roughly 8 patients in R-ISS I, about 17 in II, about 7 in III. Whole-transcriptome libraries were prepared after DNase treatment.

Sampling of bone marrow took place during active disease in every patient. The CDR3 is 11 residues long. The J segment lost 7 bases and the V segment lost 6 bases, leaving 5 bases of the junction unmatched. CDR1 and CDR2 from the germline V gene are SQVTM and ANQGSEA. The library was built from around 400 ng RNA with molecular barcoded adaptors for alpha/delta and beta/gamma chains. TCRdb redid the calling of the reads with MiXCR, one entry per CDR3 protein. The data show around 130,000 distinct CDR3 sequences, with 13% seen just once and approximately 8% held by the top ten. This chain uses TRBV29-1 with TRBJ1-1; 7 nucleotides agree with TRBD1. The sequenced sample consisted of a population of CD138-negative cells sorted from bone marrow. This clonotype was sampled from a donor over 35 with multiple myeloma. CDR3 amino acids: CSVDRQGEAFF. As DNA, the CDR3 is TGCAGCGTCGATAGACAGGGTGAAGCTTTCTTT.